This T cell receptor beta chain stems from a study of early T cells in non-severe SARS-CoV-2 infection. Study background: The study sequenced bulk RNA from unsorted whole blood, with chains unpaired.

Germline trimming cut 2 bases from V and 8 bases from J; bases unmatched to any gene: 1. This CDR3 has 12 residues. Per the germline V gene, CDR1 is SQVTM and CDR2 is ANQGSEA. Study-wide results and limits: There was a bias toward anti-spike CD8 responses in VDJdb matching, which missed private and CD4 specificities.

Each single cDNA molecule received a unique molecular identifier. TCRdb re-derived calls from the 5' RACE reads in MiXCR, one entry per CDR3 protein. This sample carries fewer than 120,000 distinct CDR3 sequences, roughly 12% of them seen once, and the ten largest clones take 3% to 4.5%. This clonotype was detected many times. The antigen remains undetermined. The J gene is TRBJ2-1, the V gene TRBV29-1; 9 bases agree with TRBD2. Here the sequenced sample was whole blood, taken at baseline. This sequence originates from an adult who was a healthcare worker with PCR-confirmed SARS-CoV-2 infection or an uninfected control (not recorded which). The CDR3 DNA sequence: TGCAGCGTTGAATTAGCGGGGGATGAGCAGTTCTTC. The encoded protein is CSVELAGDEQFF.